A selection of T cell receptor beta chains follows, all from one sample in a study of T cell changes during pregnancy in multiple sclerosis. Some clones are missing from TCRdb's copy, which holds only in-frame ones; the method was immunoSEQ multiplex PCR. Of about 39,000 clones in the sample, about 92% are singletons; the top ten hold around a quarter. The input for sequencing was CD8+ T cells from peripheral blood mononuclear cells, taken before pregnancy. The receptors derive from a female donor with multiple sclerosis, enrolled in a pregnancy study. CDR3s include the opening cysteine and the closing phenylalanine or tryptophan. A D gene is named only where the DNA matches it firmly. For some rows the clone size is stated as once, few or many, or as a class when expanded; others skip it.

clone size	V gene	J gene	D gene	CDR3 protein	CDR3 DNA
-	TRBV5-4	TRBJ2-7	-	CASSLVRDEQYF	TGTGCCAGCAGCCTAGTCCGGGACGAGCAGTACTTC
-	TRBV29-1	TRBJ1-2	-	CSVYGQRIDGYTF	TGCAGCGTGTATGGACAGCGAATCGATGGCTACACCTTC
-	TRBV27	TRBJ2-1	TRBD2	CASSLLAGGPDSYNEQFF	TGTGCCAGCAGTTTGCTAGCGGGAGGGCCCGACTCCTACAATGAGCAGTTCTTC
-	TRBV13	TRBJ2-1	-	CASSLGDSNEQFF	TGTGCCAGCAGCTTAGGGGACTCCAATGAGCAGTTCTTC
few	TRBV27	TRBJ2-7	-	CASSLSIPGYEQYF	TGTGCCAGCAGTTTATCGATACCAGGCTACGAGCAGTACTTC
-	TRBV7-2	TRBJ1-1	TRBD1	CASLARTGSKTEAFF	TGTGCCAGCTTAGCGCGGACAGGGAGTAAAACTGAAGCTTTCTTT
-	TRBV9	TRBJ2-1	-	CASSASQKIENNEQFF	TGTGCCAGCAGCGCATCTCAAAAGATAGAGAACAATGAGCAGTTCTTC
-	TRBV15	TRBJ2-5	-	CATSRDKGPGSFQETQYF	TGTGCCACCAGCAGAGATAAGGGCCCAGGGTCTTTCCAAGAGACCCAGTACTTC
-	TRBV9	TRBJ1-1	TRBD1	CASSVQGVSTEAFF	TGTGCCAGCAGCGTACAGGGGGTTAGCACTGAAGCTTTCTTT
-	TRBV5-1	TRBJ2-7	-	CASSPGGTHEQYF	TGCGCCAGCAGCCCTGGAGGGACCCACGAGCAGTACTTC
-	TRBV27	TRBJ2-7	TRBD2	CASSKGLAREQYF	TGTGCCAGCAGTAAGGGACTAGCGAGGGAGCAGTACTTC
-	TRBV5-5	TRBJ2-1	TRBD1	CASSFQDWDSEQFF	TGTGCCAGCAGCTTTCAGGACTGGGACAGTGAGCAGTTCTTC
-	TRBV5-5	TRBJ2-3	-	CASGPSTDTQYF	TGTGCCAGCGGGCCAAGCACAGATACGCAGTATTTT
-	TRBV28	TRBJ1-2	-	CASSLTGKGYGYTF	TGTGCCAGCAGTTTAACAGGGAAGGGCTATGGCTACACCTTC
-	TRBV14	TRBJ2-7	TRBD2	CASSPASGSWWAYEQYF	TGTGCCAGCAGCCCGGCTAGCGGGAGTTGGTGGGCCTACGAGCAGTACTTC
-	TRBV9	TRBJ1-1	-	CASSGGTVDTEAFF	TGTGCCAGCAGCGGCGGGACGGTGGACACTGAAGCTTTCTTT
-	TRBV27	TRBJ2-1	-	CARIGGAGRSSYNEQFF	TGTGCCAGGATAGGGGGCGCGGGGCGCAGCTCCTACAATGAGCAGTTCTTC
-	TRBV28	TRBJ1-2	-	CASSPGASGYTF	TGTGCCAGCAGTCCCGGAGCGAGTGGCTACACCTTC
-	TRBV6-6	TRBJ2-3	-	CASSGGSDTQYF	TGTGCCAGCAGTGGAGGGTCGGATACGCAGTATTTT
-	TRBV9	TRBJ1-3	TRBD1	CASSPSGTANSGNTIYF	TGTGCCAGCAGCCCTTCCGGGACAGCGAACTCTGGAAACACCATATATTTT
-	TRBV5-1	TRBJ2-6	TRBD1	CASSLRAGTGYSGANVLTF	TGCGCCAGCAGCTTAAGGGCCGGGACAGGGTACTCTGGGGCCAACGTCCTGACTTTC
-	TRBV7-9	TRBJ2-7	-	CASSLEGGGRYEQYF	TGTGCCAGCAGCCTAGAGGGAGGAGGCCGCTACGAGCAGTACTTC
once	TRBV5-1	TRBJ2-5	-	CASSPAGQTIETQYF	TGCGCCAGCAGCCCCGCGGGACAGACGATAGAGACCCAGTACTTC
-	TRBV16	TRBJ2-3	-	CASSQSLLTTSTDTQYF	TGTGCCAGCAGCCAATCCCTCTTGACGACTAGCACAGATACGCAGTATTTT
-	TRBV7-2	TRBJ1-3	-	CASSLVLSSGNTIYF	TGTGCCAGCAGCTTAGTTCTAAGCTCTGGAAACACCATATATTTT
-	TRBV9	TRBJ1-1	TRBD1	CASSVAPTGGYTEAFF	TGTGCCAGCAGCGTGGCTCCGACAGGGGGCTACACTGAAGCTTTCTTT
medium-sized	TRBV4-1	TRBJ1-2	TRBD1	CASSQGRTGESANYGYTF	TGCGCCAGCAGCCAAGGGAGGACAGGGGAGTCTGCTAACTATGGCTACACCTTC
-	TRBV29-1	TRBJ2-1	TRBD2	CSVRSGKRGEQFF	TGCAGCGTGAGAAGCGGGAAACGAGGTGAGCAGTTCTTC
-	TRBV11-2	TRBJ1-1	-	CASSPIGQLEAFF	TGTGCCAGCAGCCCGATAGGACAGCTTGAAGCTTTCTTT
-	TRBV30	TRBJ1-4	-	CAWSVGAATNEKLFF	TGTGCCTGGAGTGTAGGGGCAGCAACTAATGAAAAACTGTTTTTT
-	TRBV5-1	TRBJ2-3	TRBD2	CASRKRGGFTDTQYF	TGCGCCAGCAGAAAGCGGGGGGGGTTCACAGATACGCAGTATTTT
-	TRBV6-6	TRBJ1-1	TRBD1	CASSYGTGTNTEAFF	TGTGCCAGCAGTTACGGGACAGGAACGAACACTGAAGCTTTCTTT
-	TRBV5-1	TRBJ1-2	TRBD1	CASAPGTGGGYGYTF	TGCGCCAGCGCCCCGGGGACAGGGGGCGGCTATGGCTACACCTTC
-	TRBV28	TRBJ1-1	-	CASRPQGDTEAFF	TGTGCCAGCAGACCCCAAGGGGACACTGAAGCTTTCTTT
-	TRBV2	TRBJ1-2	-	CASQGGRYGYTF	TGTGCCAGCCAAGGGGGTCGGTATGGCTACACCTTC
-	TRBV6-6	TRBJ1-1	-	CASSPRANTEAFF	TGTGCCAGCAGCCCCAGGGCGAATACTGAAGCTTTCTTT
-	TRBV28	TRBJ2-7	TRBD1	CASSFMGQGNEQYF	TGTGCCAGCAGTTTCATGGGACAGGGAAACGAGCAGTACTTC
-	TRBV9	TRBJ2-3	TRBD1	CASSVVDRADTQYF	TGTGCCAGCAGCGTAGTCGACAGGGCAGATACGCAGTATTTT
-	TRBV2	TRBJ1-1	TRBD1	CASSDGISRDRGKNTEAFF	TGTGCCAGCAGTGATGGTATTAGTAGGGACAGGGGGAAGAACACTGAAGCTTTCTTT
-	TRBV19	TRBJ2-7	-	CASSFAGGSYEQYF	TGTGCCAGTAGTTTTGCAGGAGGCTCCTACGAGCAGTACTTC